This TCR beta chain was found in a study of CD8 T cells in ankylosing spondylitis. This clonotype was observed a handful of times. The antigen is unknown. V was shortened by 0 bases and J by 7 bases, with 3 bases between the two germline ends. Germline V CDR1 and CDR2: KGHDR, SFDVKD. The CDR3 totals 12 residues. Points from the study as a whole: Seemingly distinctive of ankylosing spondylitis blood was a TCR beta motif formed by eight highly homologous variants. According to the report, clones linked to the disease were significantly enriched in matched synovial fluid samples taken from ankylosing spondylitis patients.

For TCR beta, libraries came from quantitative 5'-RACE with molecular barcodes. TCRdb re-derived calls from the 5' RACE reads in MiXCR, one entry per CDR3 protein. The sample lists tens of thousands of distinct CDR3 sequences; more than 25% were seen once. Material for sequencing was synovial fluid, either unsorted or a sorted T cell fraction (not recorded which). The chain has TRBV24-1 and TRBJ2-1, with D unresolved. The sequence was collected from a male donor with ankylosing spondylitis. The CDR3 DNA reads as TGTGCCACCAGTGATTTGAAGAATGAGCAGTTCTTC. Its protein is CATSDLKNEQFF.